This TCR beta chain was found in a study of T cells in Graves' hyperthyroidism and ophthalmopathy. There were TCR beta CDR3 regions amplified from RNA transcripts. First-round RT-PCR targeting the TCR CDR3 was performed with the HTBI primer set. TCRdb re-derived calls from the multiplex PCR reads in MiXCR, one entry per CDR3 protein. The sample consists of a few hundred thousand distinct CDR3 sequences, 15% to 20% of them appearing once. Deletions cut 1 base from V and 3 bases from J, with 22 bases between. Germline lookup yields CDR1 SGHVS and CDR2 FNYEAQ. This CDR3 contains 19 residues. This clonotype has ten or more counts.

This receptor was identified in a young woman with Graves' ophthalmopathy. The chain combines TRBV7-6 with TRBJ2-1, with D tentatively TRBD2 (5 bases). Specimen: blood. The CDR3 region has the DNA TGTGCCAGCAGCTTAGAGCCGAGGTTGATGGGAGAGAACTACAATGAGCAGTTCTTC. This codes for CASSLEPRLMGENYNEQFF. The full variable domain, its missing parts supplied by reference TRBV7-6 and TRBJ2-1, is GAGVSQSPRYKVTKRGQDVALRCDPISGHVSLYWYRQALGQGPEFLTYFNYEAQQDKSGLPNDRFSAERPEGSISTLTIQRTEQRDSAMYRCASSLEPRLMGENYNEQFFGPGTRLTVL.